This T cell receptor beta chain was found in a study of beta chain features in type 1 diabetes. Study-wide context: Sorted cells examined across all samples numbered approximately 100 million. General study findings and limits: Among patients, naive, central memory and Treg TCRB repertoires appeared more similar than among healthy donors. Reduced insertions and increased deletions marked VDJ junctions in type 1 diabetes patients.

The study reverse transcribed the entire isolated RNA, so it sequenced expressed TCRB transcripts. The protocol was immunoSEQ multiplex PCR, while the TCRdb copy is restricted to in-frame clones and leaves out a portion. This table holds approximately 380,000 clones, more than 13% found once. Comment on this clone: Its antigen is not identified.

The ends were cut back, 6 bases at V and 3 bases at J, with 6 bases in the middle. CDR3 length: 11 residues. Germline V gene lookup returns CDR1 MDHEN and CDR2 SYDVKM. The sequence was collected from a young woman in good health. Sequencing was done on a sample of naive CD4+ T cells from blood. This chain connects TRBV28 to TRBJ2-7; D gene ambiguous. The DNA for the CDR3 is TGTGCCAGCAGCTTTTACTACGAGCAGTACTTC. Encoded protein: CASSFYYEQYF.